This T cell receptor beta chain was found in a study of OX40 agonist ivuxolimab in advanced cancers. On the study more broadly: As their treatment, patients were administered ivuxolimab, an agonistic anti-OX40 (CD134) antibody.

In the case of this clone: The target antigen is unknown.

The study, taken as a whole, reports: Averaged across samples, CD8+ T cells carried more expanded clones than CD4+ did. It was not determined which antigens were specifically recognized by the peripheral T cells that had undergone clonal expansion. Partly responding patients at 0.1-3.0 mg/kg showed some of the smallest clonal expansion.

Sequencing was performed with immunoSEQ multiplex PCR; in TCRdb, only in-frame clones are kept and a portion is missing. Of about 18,000 clones listed, 70% to 90% are singletons. This clonotype was obtained from an adult with an advanced solid tumor such as melanoma, head and neck, liver or kidney cancer. Specimen: CD4+ or CD8+ T cells sorted from blood, collected in a trial of the OX40 agonist ivuxolimab.

The CDR3: CSVAAGSYEQYF. DNA for the CDR3: TGCAGCGTTGCGGCGGGATCCTACGAGCAGTACTTC. V is TRBV29-1 and J is TRBJ2-7, with D perhaps TRBD2 (6 bases). V was clipped by 4 bases and J by 1 base, with 8 bases between them. Germline CDR1 SQVTM, CDR2 ANQGSEA. The CDR3 is 12 residues long.